This T cell receptor (beta chain) is from a study of cytomegalovirus exposure and HLA in healthy donors. About the research overall: Earlier, 150 million to 200 million T cells were analyzed, and some 120 million unique TCR beta sequences were found among them.

About this clone itself: Its antigen is still unknown. Other DNA sequences in the sample encode the same CDR3.

The study's findings and limits: According to a later analysis, most TCR beta chains associated with CMV appeared HLA-restricted. TCR sequences were mostly rare, though some public TCRs occurred in many donors.

Primers for the PCR totalled 60 Vbeta and 13 Jbeta. Sequenced by immunoSEQ multiplex PCR; TCRdb stores in-frame clones only, minus some. The table includes some 100,000 clones, more than 75% detected once. The source is a woman between 50 and 59 years old in good health and CMV-seropositive. The sequenced material came from PBMCs.

CDR3 sequence (DNA): TGTGCCAGCAGCGTAGGACTAGCGGGAGTTGTCGGGGAGCTGTTTTTT. It codes for CASSVGLAGVVGELFF. The genes are TRBV9 and TRBJ2-2; TRBD2 matches at 12 bases. CDR1 SGDLS and CDR2 YYNGEE come from the germline V gene. V shed 0 bases, J shed 7 bases, and the junction held 4 bases outside the gene matches. The CDR3 sequence is 16 residues long. The variable domain in full, completed from reference TRBV9 and TRBJ2-2, reads DSGVTQTPKHLITATGQRVTLRCSPRSGDLSVYWYQQSLDQGLQFLIQYYNGEERAKGNILERFSAQQFPDLHSELNLSSLELGDSALYFCASSVGLAGVVGELFFGEGSRLTVL.